This is a list of T cell receptor beta chains from one sample in a study of regulatory T cells in long-lasting Graves disease. MiXCR, run by TCRdb on the multiplex PCR reads, gives a single entry per CDR3 protein. The table records under 500,000 distinct CDR3 sequences, 20% to 25% of them present only once. Sequenced here: peripheral blood mononuclear cells (PBMCs), sampled when the disease was refractory, from a patient treated with antithyroid drugs. The receptors originated from a female donor with Graves disease. Each CDR3 is given with its conserved first and last residue. D genes are given only for firm matches. Size is omitted from some rows. Given values are once, few, many or a class for expanded clones.

TGTGCCAGCAGTTACCATAGGACTAGCGGCTCCTACAATGAGCAGTTCTTC	CASSYHRTSGSYNEQFF	TRBJ2-1	TRBV6-5	NA	TRBD2
TGTGCCAGTAGTCCGAGGGTAGCGGGAGAGTACGAGCAGTACTTC	CASSPRVAGEYEQYF	TRBJ2-7	TRBV19	few	TRBD2
TGCAGTGCTAGAGGGAGGCCTTTAGCGGGAGGGCCTTTAGAGCAGTACTTC	CSARGRPLAGGPLEQYF	TRBJ2-7	TRBV20-1	few	TRBD2
TGTGCCAGCAGTCGTCGACAGTATAGCAATCAGCCCCAGCATTTT	CASSRRQYSNQPQHF	TRBJ1-5	TRBV28	many	NA
TGTGCCAGCAGCGCGGGACAGGGAACTGAAGCTTTCTTT	CASSAGQGTEAFF	TRBJ1-1	TRBV9	NA	TRBD1
TGCGCCAGCAGCGAACAGGGAGGGAACACTGAAGCTTTCTTT	CASSEQGGNTEAFF	TRBJ1-1	TRBV5-1	many	NA
TGTGCCAGCAGTTTCGGGGCCAGGGGTAATCCTTACTCTGGGGCCAACGTCCTGACTTTC	CASSFGARGNPYSGANVLTF	TRBJ2-6	TRBV12-3/TRBV12-4	NA	NA
TGTGCCAGCAAACCATTAGGATCACCGAACACCGGGGAGCTGTTTTTT	CASKPLGSPNTGELFF	TRBJ2-2	TRBV27	NA	NA
TGTGCCAGCAGCCCTTCTTTAAGCGGGATCTTTGCCGGGGAGCTGTTTTTT	CASSPSLSGIFAGELFF	TRBJ2-2	TRBV12-3/TRBV12-4	many	TRBD2
TGTGCCAGCTCATCCATGGGGCTAAGCCTAGGAAATGAGCAGTTCTTC	CASSSMGLSLGNEQFF	TRBJ2-1	TRBV18	few	NA
TGTGCCAGCAGCGCCCCCCCGGGACAGGGCAATCAGCCCCAGCATTTT	CASSAPPGQGNQPQHF	TRBJ1-5	TRBV9	NA	TRBD1
TGTGCCAGCAGCCGGGGGGCAGGGTCCAACGAGCAGTACTTC	CASSRGAGSNEQYF	TRBJ2-7	TRBV2	many	NA
TGTGCCAGCAGTCCTTTTCCCCCGGGACTAGCGGACGATACGCAGTATTTT	CASSPFPPGLADDTQYF	TRBJ2-3	TRBV12-3/TRBV12-4	NA	TRBD2
TGCAGTGCCATGAGGGGGGGCACGGGGACTGAAGCTTTCTTT	CSAMRGGTGTEAFF	TRBJ1-1	TRBV20-1	NA	NA
TGCGCCAGCAGCCCATCGATAGGTGCAACTAATGAAAAACTGTTTTTT	CASSPSIGATNEKLFF	TRBJ1-4	TRBV5-1	many	NA
TGCAGCGTCGCACAGGGGGCGATGGCTTTCTTT	CSVAQGAMAFF	TRBJ1-1	TRBV29-1	few	TRBD1
TGTGCCAGCAGTTACGGGAGACAAGAGACCCAGTACTTC	CASSYGRQETQYF	TRBJ2-5	TRBV6-5	many	NA
TGTGCCATCAGTGACCCGGACGGCCCGGCCGGGGAGCTGTTTTTT	CAISDPDGPAGELFF	TRBJ2-2	TRBV10-3	NA	NA
TGCGCCAGCAGCCAGGGACGGACAGGGGGCTCTGGGGCCAACGTCCTGACTTTC	CASSQGRTGGSGANVLTF	TRBJ2-6	TRBV4-3	few	TRBD1
TGTGCCTACGGGACAGGGTTGAGAGAGCAGTACTTC	CAYGTGLREQYF	TRBJ2-7	TRBV30	NA	TRBD1
TGCAGCGCAGACAAACAGGGTGAGACCCAGTACTTC	CSADKQGETQYF	TRBJ2-5	TRBV29-1	few	NA
TGCGCCAGCAGCTTGTCGCAGAACTCTAATGAAAAACTGTTTTTT	CASSLSQNSNEKLFF	TRBJ1-4	TRBV5-1	NA	NA
TGTGCCTGGGCACCTAGCGGGAGAGCCCACGAGCAGTACTTC	CAWAPSGRAHEQYF	TRBJ2-7	TRBV30	many	TRBD2
TGTGCCAGCAGCTTAGATCGGCGGGAGGTATACGAGCAGTACTTC	CASSLDRREVYEQYF	TRBJ2-7	TRBV11-2	many	TRBD2
TGTGCTAGTGGTTTGGTACGCGGGGCTAACACTGAAGCTTTCTTT	CASGLVRGANTEAFF	TRBJ1-1	TRBV12-5	many	NA